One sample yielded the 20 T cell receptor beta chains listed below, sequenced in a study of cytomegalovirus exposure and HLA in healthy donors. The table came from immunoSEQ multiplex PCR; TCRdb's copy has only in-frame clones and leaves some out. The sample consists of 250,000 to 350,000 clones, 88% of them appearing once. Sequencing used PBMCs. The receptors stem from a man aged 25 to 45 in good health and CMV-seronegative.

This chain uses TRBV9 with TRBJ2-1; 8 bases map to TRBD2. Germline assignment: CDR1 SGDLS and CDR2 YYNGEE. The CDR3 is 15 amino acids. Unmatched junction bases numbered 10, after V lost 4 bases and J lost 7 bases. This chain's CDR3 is CASSSPRGGLNEQFF. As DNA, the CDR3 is TGTGCCAGCAGCTCCCCCCGCGGGGGGCTGAATGAGCAGTTCTTC.

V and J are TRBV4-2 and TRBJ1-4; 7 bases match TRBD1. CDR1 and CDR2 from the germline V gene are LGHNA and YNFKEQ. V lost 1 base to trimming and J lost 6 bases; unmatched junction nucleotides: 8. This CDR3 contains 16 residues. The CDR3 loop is CASSQGDREAYEKLFF. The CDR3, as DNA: TGTGCCAGCAGCCAAGGCGACAGGGAGGCGTATGAAAAACTGTTTTTT.

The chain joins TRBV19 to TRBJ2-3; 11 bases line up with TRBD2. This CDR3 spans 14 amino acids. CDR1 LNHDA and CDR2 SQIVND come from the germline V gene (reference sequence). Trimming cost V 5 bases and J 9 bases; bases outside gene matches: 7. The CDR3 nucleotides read TGTGCCAGTAGTTCGCCGACTAGCGGGGCCACGCAGTATTTT. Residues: CASSSPTSGATQYF.

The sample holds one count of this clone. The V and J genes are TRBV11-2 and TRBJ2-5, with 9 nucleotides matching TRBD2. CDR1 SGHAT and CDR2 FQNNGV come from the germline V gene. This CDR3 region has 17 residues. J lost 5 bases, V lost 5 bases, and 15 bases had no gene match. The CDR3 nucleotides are TGTGCCAGCAGCATATTTCCCGGGACTAGCCCTGAGGAGACCCAGTACTTC. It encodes CASSIFPGTSPEETQYF.

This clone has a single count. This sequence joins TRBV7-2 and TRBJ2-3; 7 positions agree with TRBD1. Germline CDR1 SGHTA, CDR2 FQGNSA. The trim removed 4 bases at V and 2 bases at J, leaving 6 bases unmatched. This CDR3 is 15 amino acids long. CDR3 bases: TGTGCCAGCAGCTCAGGACAGGTTTACACAGATACGCAGTATTTT. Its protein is CASSSGQVYTDTQYF.

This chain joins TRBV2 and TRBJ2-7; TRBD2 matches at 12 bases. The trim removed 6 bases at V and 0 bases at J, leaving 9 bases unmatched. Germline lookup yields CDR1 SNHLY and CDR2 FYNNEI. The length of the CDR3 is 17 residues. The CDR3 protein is CASRGRLAGVSSYEQYF. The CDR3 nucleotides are TGTGCCAGCAGGGGTAGACTAGCGGGGGTCAGCTCCTACGAGCAGTACTTC.

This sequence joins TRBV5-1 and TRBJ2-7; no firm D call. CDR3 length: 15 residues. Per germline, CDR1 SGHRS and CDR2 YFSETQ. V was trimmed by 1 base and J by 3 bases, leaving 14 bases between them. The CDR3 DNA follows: TGCGCCAGCAGCTTGATAACAACCAACCACTACGAGCAGTACTTC. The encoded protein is CASSLITTNHYEQYF. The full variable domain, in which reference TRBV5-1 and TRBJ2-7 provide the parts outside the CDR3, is KAGVTQTPRYLIKTRGQQVTLSCSPISGHRSVSWYQQTPGQGLQFLFEYFSETQRNKGNFPGRFSGRQFSNSRSEMNVSTLELGDSALYLCASSLITTNHYEQYFGPGTRLTVT.

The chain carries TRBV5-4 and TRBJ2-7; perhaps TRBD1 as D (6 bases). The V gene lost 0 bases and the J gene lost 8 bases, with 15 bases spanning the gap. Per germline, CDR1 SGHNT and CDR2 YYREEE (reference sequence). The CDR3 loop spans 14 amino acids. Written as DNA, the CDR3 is TGTGCCAGCAGCTTGGCAGGGGTACAGGGAAAGCAGTACTTC. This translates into CASSLAGVQGKQYF.

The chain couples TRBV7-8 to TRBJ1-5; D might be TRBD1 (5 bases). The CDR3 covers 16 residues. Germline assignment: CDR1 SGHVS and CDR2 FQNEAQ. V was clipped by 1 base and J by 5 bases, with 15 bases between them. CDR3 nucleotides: TGTGCCAGCAGCTTAGGGGTAGGGGCCTTTCATCAGCCCCAGCATTTT. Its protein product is CASSLGVGAFHQPQHF.

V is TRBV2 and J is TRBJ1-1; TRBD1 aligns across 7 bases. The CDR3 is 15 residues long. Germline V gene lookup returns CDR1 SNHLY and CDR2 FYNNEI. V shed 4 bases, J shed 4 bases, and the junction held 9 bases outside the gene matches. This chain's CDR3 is CASSGNRGVATEAFF. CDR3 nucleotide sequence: TGTGCCAGCAGTGGGAACAGGGGAGTTGCCACTGAAGCTTTCTTT.

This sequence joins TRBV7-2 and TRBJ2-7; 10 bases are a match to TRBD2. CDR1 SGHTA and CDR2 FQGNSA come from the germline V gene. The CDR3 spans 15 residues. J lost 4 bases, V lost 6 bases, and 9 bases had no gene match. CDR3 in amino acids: CASSVGASGGYEQYF. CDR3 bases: TGTGCCAGCAGTGTAGGGGCTAGCGGGGGTTACGAGCAGTACTTC.

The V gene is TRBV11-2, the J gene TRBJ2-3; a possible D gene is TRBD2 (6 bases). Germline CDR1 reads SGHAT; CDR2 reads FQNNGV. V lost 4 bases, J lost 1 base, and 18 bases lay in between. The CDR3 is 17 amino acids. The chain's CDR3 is CASSSMVGGTGTDTQYF. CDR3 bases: TGTGCCAGCAGCTCCATGGTCGGGGGTACGGGCACAGATACGCAGTATTTT. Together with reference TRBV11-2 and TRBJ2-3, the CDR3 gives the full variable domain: EAGVAQSPRYKIIEKRQSVAFWCNPISGHATLYWYQQILGQGPKLLIQFQNNGVVDDSQLPKDRFSAERLKGVDSTLKIQPAKLEDSAVYLCASSSMVGGTGTDTQYFGPGTRLTVL.

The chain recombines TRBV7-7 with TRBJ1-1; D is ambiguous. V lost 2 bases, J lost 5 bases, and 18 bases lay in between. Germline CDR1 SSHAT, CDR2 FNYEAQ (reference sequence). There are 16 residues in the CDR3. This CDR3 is CASSLFNSGHETEAFF. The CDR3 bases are TGTGCCAGCAGCTTATTCAATTCGGGTCATGAGACTGAAGCTTTCTTT.

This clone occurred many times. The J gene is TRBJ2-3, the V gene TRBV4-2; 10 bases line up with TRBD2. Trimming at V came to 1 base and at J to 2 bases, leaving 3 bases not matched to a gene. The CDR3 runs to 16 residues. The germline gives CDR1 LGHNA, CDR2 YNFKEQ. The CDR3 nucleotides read TGTGCCAGCAGCCAAGGGACTAGCGGCCACACAGATACGCAGTATTTT. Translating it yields CASSQGTSGHTDTQYF.

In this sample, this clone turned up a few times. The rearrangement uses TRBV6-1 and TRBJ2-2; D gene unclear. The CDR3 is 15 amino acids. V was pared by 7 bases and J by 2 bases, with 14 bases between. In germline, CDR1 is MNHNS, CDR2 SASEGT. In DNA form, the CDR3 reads TGTGCCAGCATCCGTGGCGGTTCAAACACCGGGGAGCTGTTTTTT. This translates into CASIRGGSNTGELFF.

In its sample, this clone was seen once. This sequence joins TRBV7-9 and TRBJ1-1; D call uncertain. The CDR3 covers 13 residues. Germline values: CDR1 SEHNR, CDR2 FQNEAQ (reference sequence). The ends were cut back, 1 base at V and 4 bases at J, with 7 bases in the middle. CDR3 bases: TGTGCCAGCAGCTTAGGAGAGGTCACTGAAGCTTTCTTT. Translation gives CASSLGEVTEAFF.

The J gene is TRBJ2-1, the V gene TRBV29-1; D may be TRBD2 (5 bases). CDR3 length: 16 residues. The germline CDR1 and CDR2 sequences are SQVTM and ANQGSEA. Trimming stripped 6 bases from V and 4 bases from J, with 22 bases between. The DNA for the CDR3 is TGCAGCGTAGTCCGAGACTGGGCGGGCTCTTACAATGAGCAGTTCTTC. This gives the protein CSVVRDWAGSYNEQFF.

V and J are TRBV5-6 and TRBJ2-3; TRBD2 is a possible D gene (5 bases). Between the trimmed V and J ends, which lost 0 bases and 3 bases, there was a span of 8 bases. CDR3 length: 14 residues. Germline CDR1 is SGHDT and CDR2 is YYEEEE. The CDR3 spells CASSLGSGTDTQYF. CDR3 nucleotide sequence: TGTGCCAGCAGCTTGGGCTCGGGGACAGATACGCAGTATTTT. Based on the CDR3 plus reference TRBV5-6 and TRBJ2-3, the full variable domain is DAGVTQSPTHLIKTRGQQVTLRCSPKSGHDTVSWYQQALGQGPQFIFQYYEEEERQRGNFPDRFSGHQFPNYSSELNVNALLLGDSALYLCASSLGSGTDTQYFGPGTRLTVL.

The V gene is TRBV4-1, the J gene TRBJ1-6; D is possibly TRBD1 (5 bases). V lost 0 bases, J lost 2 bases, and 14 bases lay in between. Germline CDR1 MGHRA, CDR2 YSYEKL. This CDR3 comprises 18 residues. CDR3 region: CASSQDLTGSPYNSPLHF. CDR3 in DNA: TGCGCCAGCAGCCAAGATCTCACAGGCAGCCCCTATAATTCACCCCTCCACTTT.

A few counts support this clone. The CDR3 nucleotides read TGTGCCTGGAGTGTCAGGGTTTCCTACGAGCAGTACTTC. Translated, it gives CAWSVRVSYEQYF. This chain links TRBV30 with TRBJ2-7; possibly TRBD1 for D (5 bases). In germline, CDR1 is GTSNPN, CDR2 SVGIG (reference sequence). The CDR3 is 13 amino acids. The germline V and J ends were trimmed by 0 bases and 1 base, with 7 bases remaining between them.